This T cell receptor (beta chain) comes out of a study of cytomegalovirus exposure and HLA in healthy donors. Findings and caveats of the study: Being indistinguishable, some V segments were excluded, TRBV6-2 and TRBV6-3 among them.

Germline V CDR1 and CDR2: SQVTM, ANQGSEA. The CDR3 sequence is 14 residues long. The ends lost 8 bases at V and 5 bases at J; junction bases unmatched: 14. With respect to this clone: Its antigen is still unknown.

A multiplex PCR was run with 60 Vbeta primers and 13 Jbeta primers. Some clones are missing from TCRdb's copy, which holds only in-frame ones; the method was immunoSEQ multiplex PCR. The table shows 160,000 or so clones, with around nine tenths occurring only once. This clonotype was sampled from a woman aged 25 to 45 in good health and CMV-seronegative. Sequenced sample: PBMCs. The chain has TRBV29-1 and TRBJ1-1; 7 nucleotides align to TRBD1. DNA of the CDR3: TGCAGCATTTTCGCCCCAAACAGGGGTACTGAAGCTTTCTTT. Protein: CSIFAPNRGTEAFF.